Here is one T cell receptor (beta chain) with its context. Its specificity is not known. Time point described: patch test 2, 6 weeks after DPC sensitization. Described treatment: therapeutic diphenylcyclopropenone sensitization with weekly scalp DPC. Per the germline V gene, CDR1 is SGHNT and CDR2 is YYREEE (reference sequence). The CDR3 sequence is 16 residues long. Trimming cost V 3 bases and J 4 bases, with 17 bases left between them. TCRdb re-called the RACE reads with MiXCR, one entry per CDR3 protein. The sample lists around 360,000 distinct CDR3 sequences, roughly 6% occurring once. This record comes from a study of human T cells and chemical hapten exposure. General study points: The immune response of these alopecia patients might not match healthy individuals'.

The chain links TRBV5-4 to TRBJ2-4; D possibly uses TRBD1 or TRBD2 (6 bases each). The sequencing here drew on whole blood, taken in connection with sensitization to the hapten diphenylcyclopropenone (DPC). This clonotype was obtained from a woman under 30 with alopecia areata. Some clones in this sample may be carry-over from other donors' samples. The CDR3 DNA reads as TGTGCCAGCAGCTCTGAGGGGGGAGGCGAGAAAAACATTCAGTACTTC. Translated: CASSSEGGGEKNIQYF. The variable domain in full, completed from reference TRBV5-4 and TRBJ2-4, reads ETGVTQSPTHLIKTRGQQVTLRCSSQSGHNTVSWYQQALGQGPQFIFQYYREEENGRGNFPPRFSGLQFPNYSSELNVNALELDDSALYLCASSSEGGGEKNIQYFGAGTRLSVL.